These T cell receptor beta chains were read from a single sample in a study of control samples from healthy donors and cancer patients. Some clones are missing from TCRdb's copy, which holds only in-frame ones; the method was immunoSEQ multiplex PCR. The sample has more than 110,000 clones, about nine tenths seen once. The sample was blood. These receptors were collected from a young man in good health. The CDR3 runs from the conserved cysteine through the conserved F or W. Each record gives: V gene, D gene, clone size, J gene, CDR3 DNA, CDR3 protein. The D gene is left open where the match is weak. A row's size may be missing; if present it is once, few, many or a size class.

V gene: TRBV28
D gene: NA
clone size: NA
J gene: TRBJ1-2
CDR3 DNA: TGTGCCAGCAGTTTAGGGGGAGCTAACTATGGCTACACCTTC
CDR3 protein: CASSLGGANYGYTF

V gene: TRBV11-3
D gene: NA
clone size: once
J gene: TRBJ1-1
CDR3 DNA: TGTGCCAGCAGCTTAGGAACGGTCATGAACACTGAAGCTTTCTTT
CDR3 protein: CASSLGTVMNTEAFF

V gene: TRBV7-9
D gene: NA
clone size: NA
J gene: TRBJ2-1
CDR3 DNA: TGTGCCAGCAGCTTAGCGTTGACAGCTGATGAGCAGTTCTTC
CDR3 protein: CASSLALTADEQFF

V gene: TRBV12-3/TRBV12-4
D gene: NA
clone size: NA
J gene: TRBJ1-5
CDR3 DNA: TGTGCCAGCAGTAAGGGGGATCAGCCCCAGCATTTT
CDR3 protein: CASSKGDQPQHF

V gene: TRBV27
D gene: NA
clone size: NA
J gene: TRBJ1-2
CDR3 DNA: TGTGCCAGCAGACCTACAGGGTGGGGTGGCTACACCTTC
CDR3 protein: CASRPTGWGGYTF

V gene: TRBV7-8
D gene: NA
clone size: NA
J gene: TRBJ2-3
CDR3 DNA: TGTGCCAGCAGCTTAGGGCGGCTTGCTAGCACAGATACGCAGTATTTT
CDR3 protein: CASSLGRLASTDTQYF

V gene: TRBV6-5
D gene: NA
clone size: NA
J gene: TRBJ2-7
CDR3 DNA: TGCGCCAGCAGGGACACCTCAGGGTTTTTCTACGAGCAGTACTTC
CDR3 protein: CASRDTSGFFYEQYF

V gene: TRBV19
D gene: TRBD2
clone size: NA
J gene: TRBJ2-1
CDR3 DNA: TGTGCCAGTAGTATAGAAGGACTAGCGGGAGGACACTCCTACAATGAGCAGTTCTTC
CDR3 protein: CASSIEGLAGGHSYNEQFF

V gene: TRBV16
D gene: NA
clone size: NA
J gene: TRBJ2-7
CDR3 DNA: TGTGCCAGCAGCCACTCTTACAGCTACGAGCAGTACTTC
CDR3 protein: CASSHSYSYEQYF

V gene: TRBV28
D gene: TRBD2
clone size: NA
J gene: TRBJ2-7
CDR3 DNA: TGTGCCAGCAGTTTGGTCCCTAGCGGAGCGAGGGAGCAGTACTTC
CDR3 protein: CASSLVPSGAREQYF

V gene: TRBV19
D gene: NA
clone size: NA
J gene: TRBJ1-5
CDR3 DNA: TGTGCCAGTAGTATAGACCTACAGATTATAGGCAATCAGCCCCAGCATTTT
CDR3 protein: CASSIDLQIIGNQPQHF

V gene: TRBV18
D gene: NA
clone size: NA
J gene: TRBJ2-5
CDR3 DNA: TGTGCCAGCTCACCAGGCAGGCAAGAGACCCAGTACTTC
CDR3 protein: CASSPGRQETQYF

V gene: TRBV9
D gene: TRBD2
clone size: NA
J gene: TRBJ2-1
CDR3 DNA: TGTGCCAGCAGCGTGGGGCTAGCGGGAGCCCATGAGCAGTTCTTC
CDR3 protein: CASSVGLAGAHEQFF

V gene: TRBV19
D gene: NA
clone size: NA
J gene: TRBJ1-2
CDR3 DNA: TGTGCCAGTAGATCGGGATCATATGGCTACACCTTC
CDR3 protein: CASRSGSYGYTF

V gene: TRBV2
D gene: NA
clone size: NA
J gene: TRBJ1-2
CDR3 DNA: TGTGCCAGCACCGTCGTGGGGTACTATGGCTACACCTTC
CDR3 protein: CASTVVGYYGYTF

V gene: TRBV6-2/TRBV6-3
D gene: TRBD2
clone size: NA
J gene: TRBJ2-3
CDR3 DNA: TGTGCCAGCAGTTGGTTCGGACTAGCGGATATCACAGATACGCAGTATTTT
CDR3 protein: CASSWFGLADITDTQYF

V gene: TRBV14
D gene: NA
clone size: NA
J gene: TRBJ1-6
CDR3 DNA: TGTGCCAGCAGTTCTGGCAGGGTGGGTTCACCCCTCCACTTT
CDR3 protein: CASSSGRVGSPLHF

V gene: TRBV12-3/TRBV12-4
D gene: NA
clone size: once
J gene: TRBJ1-2
CDR3 DNA: TGTGCCAGCAGCCAAACGTGGTTAGGGGAAACCTTC
CDR3 protein: CASSQTWLGETF

V gene: TRBV9
D gene: TRBD1
clone size: NA
J gene: TRBJ1-3
CDR3 DNA: TGTGCCAGCAGCGTAGATCCAGGGGGCGCTTCTGGAAACACCATATATTTT
CDR3 protein: CASSVDPGGASGNTIYF

V gene: TRBV2
D gene: TRBD1
clone size: NA
J gene: TRBJ1-2
CDR3 DNA: TGTGCCAGCAGATCCACGAGGACAGGGGGTGGCTACACCTTC
CDR3 protein: CASRSTRTGGGYTF

V gene: TRBV5-4
D gene: NA
clone size: once
J gene: TRBJ2-3
CDR3 DNA: TGTGCCAGCAGCTTGCTGCTAGCGAACACAGATACGCAGTATTTT
CDR3 protein: CASSLLLANTDTQYF

V gene: TRBV27
D gene: TRBD2
clone size: NA
J gene: TRBJ2-7
CDR3 DNA: TGTGCCAGCAGTTTGGCCGGGACTAGCTCCTACGAGCAGTACTTC
CDR3 protein: CASSLAGTSSYEQYF

V gene: TRBV28
D gene: TRBD2
clone size: NA
J gene: TRBJ2-4
CDR3 DNA: TGTGCCAGCAACGTCCCCGGAGGTGGGGGGGGCATTCAGTACTTC
CDR3 protein: CASNVPGGGGGIQYF

V gene: TRBV30
D gene: TRBD1
clone size: NA
J gene: TRBJ1-2
CDR3 DNA: TGTGCCTGGAGTGTGGGGACAGGAGGGGACTATGGCTACACCTTC
CDR3 protein: CAWSVGTGGDYGYTF

V gene: TRBV15
D gene: TRBD2
clone size: NA
J gene: TRBJ2-2
CDR3 DNA: TGTGCCACCAGCAGAGAGGGGGGGTCCGGGGAGCTGTTTTTT
CDR3 protein: CATSREGGSGELFF

V gene: TRBV5-1
D gene: TRBD1
clone size: NA
J gene: TRBJ1-5
CDR3 DNA: TGCGCCAGCAGCTTGCGACCCGGGACAGGCCCCGCGGATCAGCCCCAGCATTTT
CDR3 protein: CASSLRPGTGPADQPQHF

V gene: TRBV27
D gene: NA
clone size: once
J gene: TRBJ2-7
CDR3 DNA: TGTGCCAGCAGTTTTTACTTGGATGGCTACGAGCAGTACTTC
CDR3 protein: CASSFYLDGYEQYF

V gene: TRBV10-3
D gene: NA
clone size: NA
J gene: TRBJ1-5
CDR3 DNA: TGTGCCATCAGTGCAAGACAGGTGGCTCAGCCCCAGCATTTT
CDR3 protein: CAISARQVAQPQHF

V gene: TRBV5-4
D gene: TRBD2
clone size: NA
J gene: TRBJ2-3
CDR3 DNA: TGTGCCAGCAGCTTGGGTAGCGGGGCCACAGATACGCAGTATTTT
CDR3 protein: CASSLGSGATDTQYF

V gene: TRBV15
D gene: TRBD2
clone size: few
J gene: TRBJ2-3
CDR3 DNA: TGTGCCACCAGCAGAGTACTAGCGGGAGACACAGATACGCAGTATTTT
CDR3 protein: CATSRVLAGDTDTQYF

V gene: TRBV11-2
D gene: NA
clone size: once
J gene: TRBJ1-3
CDR3 DNA: TGTGCCAGCAGCACTACACCAACCCCTGGAAACACCATATATTTT
CDR3 protein: CASSTTPTPGNTIYF

V gene: TRBV3-1/TRBV3-2
D gene: NA
clone size: NA
J gene: TRBJ2-3
CDR3 DNA: TGTGCCAGCAGCCGGGCCGCGTCTAATACGCAGTATTTT
CDR3 protein: CASSRAASNTQYF

V gene: TRBV7-8
D gene: TRBD1
clone size: NA
J gene: TRBJ2-7
CDR3 DNA: TGTGCCAGCAGCTTAGGTCACAGGGGGTACGAGCAGTACTTC
CDR3 protein: CASSLGHRGYEQYF

V gene: TRBV9
D gene: TRBD1
clone size: NA
J gene: TRBJ2-5
CDR3 DNA: TGTGCCAGCAGCGATGGGACAGGGGATGAGACCCAGTACTTC
CDR3 protein: CASSDGTGDETQYF

V gene: TRBV7-3
D gene: NA
clone size: NA
J gene: TRBJ1-6
CDR3 DNA: TGTGCCAGCAACTTCAATTGGCCCCATGGGAATTCACCCCTCCACTTT
CDR3 protein: CASNFNWPHGNSPLHF

V gene: TRBV7-9
D gene: TRBD2
clone size: NA
J gene: TRBJ2-1
CDR3 DNA: TGTGCCAGCAGCGGACTCGGGACTAGCGGGGTCTCCTACAATGAGCAGTTCTTC
CDR3 protein: CASSGLGTSGVSYNEQFF

V gene: TRBV28
D gene: NA
clone size: NA
J gene: TRBJ1-5
CDR3 DNA: TGTGCCAGCAGTTCAACCCGACAGTATAGCAATCAGCCCCAGCATTTT
CDR3 protein: CASSSTRQYSNQPQHF

V gene: TRBV6-4
D gene: TRBD1
clone size: few
J gene: TRBJ2-2
CDR3 DNA: TGTGCCACAAGGACAGGGGAGAACACCGGGGAGCTGTTTTTT
CDR3 protein: CATRTGENTGELFF

V gene: TRBV5-1
D gene: NA
clone size: NA
J gene: TRBJ1-1
CDR3 DNA: TGCGCCAGCAGCTTGGTCCCGGGGGCGAGTACTGAAGCTTTCTTT
CDR3 protein: CASSLVPGASTEAFF

V gene: TRBV3-1/TRBV3-2
D gene: NA
clone size: NA
J gene: TRBJ2-3
CDR3 DNA: TGTGCCAGCAGCCAGTACAGACGGGATACGCAGTATTTT
CDR3 protein: CASSQYRRDTQYF

V gene: TRBV12-2
D gene: NA
clone size: once
J gene: TRBJ2-1
CDR3 DNA: TGTGCAAGTCGCTTATTGCTTCTGGGACTTTACTCCTACAATGAGCAGTTCTTC
CDR3 protein: CASRLLLLGLYSYNEQFF

V gene: TRBV28
D gene: TRBD2
clone size: NA
J gene: TRBJ2-1
CDR3 DNA: TGTGCCAGTATAAGAGGCGGGAGCGAGGACAATGAGCAGTTCTTC
CDR3 protein: CASIRGGSEDNEQFF

V gene: TRBV2
D gene: TRBD2
clone size: NA
J gene: TRBJ2-2
CDR3 DNA: TGTGCCAGCAGTGACATGGTCCTTGGCGGGACTAGGGAGCTGTTTTTT
CDR3 protein: CASSDMVLGGTRELFF

V gene: TRBV27
D gene: NA
clone size: NA
J gene: TRBJ1-2
CDR3 DNA: TGTGCCAGCAGTAAAACGATGGGGGATGGTGGCTACACCTTC
CDR3 protein: CASSKTMGDGGYTF

V gene: TRBV11-2
D gene: TRBD2
clone size: NA
J gene: TRBJ2-7
CDR3 DNA: TGTGCCAGCAGCTTAGCTAGCGGGAGCTACGAGCAGTACTTC
CDR3 protein: CASSLASGSYEQYF

V gene: TRBV7-9
D gene: NA
clone size: NA
J gene: TRBJ2-3
CDR3 DNA: TGTGCCAGCAGCTTAGATCGGAGCACAGATACGCAGTATTTT
CDR3 protein: CASSLDRSTDTQYF

V gene: TRBV29-1
D gene: TRBD1
clone size: NA
J gene: TRBJ2-7
CDR3 DNA: TGCAGCGTTGAGGCCGGGACAGGGGGATTGCTTACCTACGAGCAGTACTTC
CDR3 protein: CSVEAGTGGLLTYEQYF

V gene: TRBV6-1
D gene: NA
clone size: once
J gene: TRBJ1-2
CDR3 DNA: TGTGCCAGCAGTGAAAGGAGTGGGGGGCATGGTGGCTACACCTTC
CDR3 protein: CASSERSGGHGGYTF

V gene: TRBV24-1
D gene: TRBD2
clone size: once
J gene: TRBJ2-1
CDR3 DNA: TGTGCCACGGGACTAGCGGGAGGCAATGAGCAGTTCTTC
CDR3 protein: CATGLAGGNEQFF

V gene: TRBV7-6
D gene: TRBD1
clone size: NA
J gene: TRBJ2-1
CDR3 DNA: TGTGCCAGCAGCTTAGGGGTCGCGACAGGGAGCTCCTACAATGAGCAGTTCTTC
CDR3 protein: CASSLGVATGSSYNEQFF

V gene: TRBV6-2/TRBV6-3
D gene: NA
clone size: NA
J gene: TRBJ1-1
CDR3 DNA: TGTGCCAGCAGTTACGGCAGGGTAGGCGCTGAAGCTTTCTTT
CDR3 protein: CASSYGRVGAEAFF